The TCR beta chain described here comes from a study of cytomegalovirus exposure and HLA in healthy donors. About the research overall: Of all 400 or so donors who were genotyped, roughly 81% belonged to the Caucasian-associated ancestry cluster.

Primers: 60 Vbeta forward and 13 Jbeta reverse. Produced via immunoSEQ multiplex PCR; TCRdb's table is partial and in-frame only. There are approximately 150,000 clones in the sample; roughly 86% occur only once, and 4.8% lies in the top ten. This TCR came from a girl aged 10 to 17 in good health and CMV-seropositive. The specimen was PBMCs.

In nucleotides, the CDR3 is TGCGCCAGCAGCCAAGTAAAGACTGGCACAGATACGCAGTATTTT. This translates into CASSQVKTGTDTQYF. The chain is built from TRBV4-1 and TRBJ2-3; D unresolved. Germline V lookup: CDR1 MGHRA, CDR2 YSYEKL. V lost 1 base and J 1 base, leaving 9 bases between the germline ends. CDR3 size: 15 residues.